The 20 T cell receptor beta chains in this list originate from one sample, sequenced in a study of OX40 agonist ivuxolimab in advanced cancers. Assay used: immunoSEQ multiplex PCR; TCRdb lists only in-frame clones, some missing. The data show approximately 66,000 clones, with 85% to 90% seen just once and around 6.5% held by the top ten. Material: CD4+ or CD8+ T cells sorted from blood, obtained in a trial of the OX40 agonist ivuxolimab. These receptors came from an adult with an advanced solid tumor such as melanoma, head and neck, liver or kidney cancer.

The chain links TRBV7-2 to TRBJ2-7; TRBD2 is a possible D gene (5 bases). With 2 bases removed from V and 2 bases from J, the gap between germline ends came to 7 bases. The germline CDR1 and CDR2 sequences are SGHTA and FQGNSA. This CDR3 is 13 amino acids long. CDR3 sequence: CASSLSGAYEQYF. The CDR3 DNA is TGTGCCAGCAGCTTAAGCGGAGCCTACGAGCAGTACTTC.

This rearrangement joins TRBV27 to TRBJ2-1; 7 bases align to TRBD1. Trimming took 6 bases from V and 5 from J; bases not matched to a gene: 4. The CDR3 sequence is 13 residues long. Germline CDR1 and CDR2: MNHEY and SMNVEV (reference sequence). The CDR3 sequence: CASSQTGDNEQFF. The DNA of the CDR3 is TGTGCCAGCAGCCAAACAGGGGACAATGAGCAGTTCTTC.

The DNA for the CDR3 is TGTGCCAGCACGGCGGGGACACACACCGGGGAGCTGTTTTTT. Amino acid sequence: CASTAGTHTGELFF. J is TRBJ2-2 and V is TRBV9; D may be TRBD1 or TRBD2 (6 bases each). V was shortened by 6 bases and J by 3 bases, with 12 bases between the two germline ends. This CDR3 is 14 amino acids long. CDR1 and CDR2 (germline): SGDLS, YYNGEE.

This clone was recorded only once. The chain has TRBV5-4 and TRBJ2-2; D is possibly TRBD1 (5 bases). The CDR3 length is 16 residues. The V gene's germline CDR1 is SGHNT and CDR2 YYREEE (reference sequence). The ends were cut back, 4 bases at V and 0 bases at J, with 13 bases in the middle. The CDR3 DNA reads as TGTGCCAGCAGCCAGGGATTCTACGCGAACACCGGGGAGCTGTTTTTT. It encodes CASSQGFYANTGELFF.

The chain carries TRBV11-2 and TRBJ2-3, with 8 bases aligning to TRBD1. The CDR3 consists of 15 residues. The germline CDR1 and CDR2 sequences are SGHAT and FQNNGV. After removal of 5 bases from V and 2 bases from J, the junction contained 6 bases not matched to a gene. Here the CDR3 reads CASSQGQEFTDTQYF. The DNA for the CDR3 is TGTGCCAGCAGCCAGGGACAGGAGTTCACAGATACGCAGTATTTT.

This chain links TRBV19 with TRBJ1-4; D gene uncertain. V lost 0 bases and J lost 1, with 12 bases in between. CDR1 is LNHDA, CDR2 SQIVND, per germline (reference sequence). The CDR3 has 17 amino acids. The CDR3 sequence: CASSIDILRGTNEKLFF. Here the CDR3 DNA reads TGTGCCAGTAGTATAGACATTCTCCGGGGAACTAATGAAAAACTGTTTTTT.

The V and J genes are TRBV5-4 and TRBJ2-2; weak D call: TRBD2 (5 bases). The CDR3 consists of 15 residues. The V end lost 1 base, the J end lost 0 bases, and 7 bases lay between the germline ends. Germline V gene lookup returns CDR1 SGHNT and CDR2 YYREEE (reference sequence). As DNA, the CDR3 is TGTGCCAGCAGCTTGAAGCGGACGAACACCGGGGAGCTGTTTTTT. Its protein is CASSLKRTNTGELFF. The variable domain in full, completed from reference TRBV5-4 and TRBJ2-2, reads ETGVTQSPTHLIKTRGQQVTLRCSSQSGHNTVSWYQQALGQGPQFIFQYYREEENGRGNFPPRFSGLQFPNYSSELNVNALELDDSALYLCASSLKRTNTGELFFGEGSRLTVL.

The chain links TRBV5-1 to TRBJ2-2; maybe TRBD1 (6 bases). The ends were cut back, 0 bases at V and 6 bases at J, with 12 bases in the middle. The CDR3 totals 15 residues. The germline V gene has CDR1 SGHRS and CDR2 YFSETQ. This CDR3 reads CASSLAVQGAGELFF. CDR3 nucleotide sequence: TGCGCCAGCAGCTTGGCCGTACAGGGCGCCGGGGAGCTGTTTTTT. Full variable domain (rest looked up from reference TRBV5-1 and TRBJ2-2): KAGVTQTPRYLIKTRGQQVTLSCSPISGHRSVSWYQQTPGQGLQFLFEYFSETQRNKGNFPGRFSGRQFSNSRSEMNVSTLELGDSALYLCASSLAVQGAGELFFGEGSRLTVL.

This chain links TRBV19 with TRBJ1-2; tentatively, D is TRBD1 (6 bases). CDR1 LNHDA and CDR2 SQIVND come from the germline V gene (reference sequence). V was trimmed by 6 bases and J by 0 bases, leaving 17 bases between them. The CDR3 runs to 16 residues. Here the CDR3 reads CASSPTGRVSNYGYTF. The CDR3 DNA reads as TGTGCCAGTAGCCCAACAGGGAGGGTTTCTAACTATGGCTACACCTTC.

V usage is TRBV4-3 and J usage is TRBJ1-2, with a possible D match to TRBD1 (5 bases). Per germline, CDR1 LGHNA and CDR2 YSLEER. The CDR3 loop spans 16 amino acids. V lost 0 bases, J lost 3 bases, and 14 bases lay in between. CDR3 bases: TGCGCCAGCAGCCAAGATAGTTCAGGGATCTACTATGGCTACACCTTC. Translating it yields CASSQDSSGIYYGYTF.

J is TRBJ2-1 and V is TRBV6-6; no definite D call. The germline gives CDR1 MNHNY, CDR2 SVGAGI (reference sequence). The V end was cut by 6 bases, the J end by 9 bases, with 9 bases between. The CDR3 covers 11 residues. CDR3 sequence reads: CASSYRGEQFF. CDR3 coding DNA: TGTGCCAGCAGCTATAGAGGTGAGCAGTTCTTC.

The chain uses TRBV28 and TRBJ1-1; weak D call: TRBD1 (5 bases). CDR1 is MDHEN and CDR2 is SYDVKM in the germline V gene. The CDR3 loop spans 13 amino acids. V was clipped by 3 bases and J by 10 bases, with 15 bases between them. CDR3 amino acids: CASSFSAGLGAFF. The CDR3 bases are TGTGCCAGCAGTTTTTCCGCAGGGTTGGGAGCTTTCTTT. Filled out from reference TRBV28 and TRBJ1-1, the complete variable domain reads DVKVTQSSRYLVKRTGEKVFLECVQDMDHENMFWYRQDPGLGLRLIYFSYDVKMKEKGDIPEGYSVSREKKERFSLILESASTNQTSMYLCASSFSAGLGAFFGQGTRLTVV.

V gene TRBV6-4 combines with J gene TRBJ2-3; 7 bases line up with TRBD1. J lost 3 bases, V lost 3 bases, and 6 bases had no gene match. The germline V gene has CDR1 MRHNA and CDR2 SNTAGT. The CDR3 extends over 15 amino acids. CDR3 DNA sequence: TGTGCCAGCAGTGATAGGGGGCCTCAGACAGATACGCAGTATTTT. Translated: CASSDRGPQTDTQYF.

This clone was detected only once. The chain uses TRBV5-6 and TRBJ2-2; 8 bases are shared with TRBD1. Germline V gene lookup returns CDR1 SGHDT and CDR2 YYEEEE. The CDR3 spans 15 residues. Unmatched junction bases numbered 2, after V lost 0 bases and J lost 4 bases. The CDR3 sequence: CASSLGQGSTGELFF. CDR3 nucleotide sequence: TGTGCCAGCAGCTTGGGACAGGGGTCCACCGGGGAGCTGTTTTTT. Looking up the rest from reference TRBV5-6 and TRBJ2-2 gives the full variable domain: DAGVTQSPTHLIKTRGQQVTLRCSPKSGHDTVSWYQQALGQGPQFIFQYYEEEERQRGNFPDRFSGHQFPNYSSELNVNALLLGDSALYLCASSLGQGSTGELFFGEGSRLTVL.

The chain links TRBV10-3 to TRBJ2-1, with a possible D match to TRBD2 (5 bases). In germline, CDR1 is ENHRY, CDR2 SYGVKD. The length of the CDR3 is 14 residues. Deletions cut 8 bases from V and 0 bases from J, with 11 bases between. The CDR3 region has the DNA TGTGCCATCGGGAGTGGAGGCTCCTACAATGAGCAGTTCTTC. Its translation is CAIGSGGSYNEQFF.

The CDR3 region has the DNA TGTGCCAGCAGCACGGGGTGGACAGTGTACGAGCAGTACTTC. Its translation is CASSTGWTVYEQYF. The chain recombines TRBV5-4 with TRBJ2-7; a weak D match, TRBD1 (6 bases). The CDR3 runs to 14 residues. In germline, CDR1 is SGHNT, CDR2 YYREEE (reference sequence). Trimming shortened V by 4 bases and J by 4 bases, and 15 bases separated the two germline ends.

The gene calls are TRBV4-3 and TRBJ1-5; D ambiguous. Germline CDR1 is LGHNA and CDR2 is YSLEER. V was pared by 0 bases and J by 5 bases, with 8 bases between. CDR3 length: 14 amino acids. The DNA for the CDR3 is TGCGCCAGCAGCCAAGAGGAGTCGTATCAGCCCCAGCATTTT. It encodes CASSQEESYQPQHF.

This rearrangement joins TRBV27 to TRBJ2-7; weak D call: TRBD1 (5 bases). V was pared by 3 bases and J by 0 bases, with 12 bases between. This CDR3 has 15 residues. Germline assignment: CDR1 MNHEY and CDR2 SMNVEV (reference sequence). CDR3: CASSFDRPPSYEQYF. The CDR3, as DNA: TGTGCCAGCAGTTTTGACAGACCTCCCTCCTACGAGCAGTACTTC.

The rearrangement uses TRBV5-6 and TRBJ2-7, with D possibly TRBD2 on 6 matching bases. This CDR3 spans 12 amino acids. Germline V CDR1 and CDR2: SGHDT, YYEEEE. Between the trimmed V and J ends, which lost 0 bases and 6 bases, there was a span of 7 bases. This CDR3 is CASSLAGGEQYF. CDR3 coding DNA: TGTGCCAGCAGCTTGGCCGGGGGCGAGCAGTACTTC.

This chain connects TRBV7-8 to TRBJ2-7; D not resolved. CDR1 and CDR2 from the germline V gene are SGHVS and FQNEAQ. V lost 5 bases to trimming and J lost 6 bases, with 11 bases between them. The CDR3 spans 12 residues. This chain's CDR3 is CASSVGFGEQYF. CDR3 coding DNA: TGTGCCAGCAGCGTGGGTTTCGGCGAGCAGTACTTC. Complete variable domain (other parts from reference TRBV7-8 and TRBJ2-7): GAGVSQSPRYKVAKRGQDVALRCDPISGHVSLFWYQQALGQGPEFLTYFQNEAQLDKSGLPSDRFFAERPEGSVSTLKIQRTQQEDSAVYLCASSVGFGEQYFGPGTRLTVT.